The 21 T cell receptor beta chains below were found in one sample sequenced in a study of cytomegalovirus exposure and HLA in healthy donors. Both 60 Vbeta primers and 13 Jbeta primers went into the PCR. The table came from immunoSEQ multiplex PCR; TCRdb's copy has only in-frame clones and leaves some out. Of 170,000 or so clones in the sample, 80% were seen once. The sample taken for sequencing was PBMCs. These receptors were collected from a middle-aged man in good health and CMV-seronegative.

The rearrangement links TRBV7-9 to TRBJ1-1; D gene ambiguous. This CDR3 has 12 residues. V was trimmed by 2 bases and J by 7 bases, leaving 8 bases between them. Germline CDR1 SEHNR, CDR2 FQNEAQ (reference sequence). CDR3 nucleotide sequence: TGTGCCAGCAGCTTACACGGGGATGAAGCTTTCTTT. It codes for CASSLHGDEAFF.

This clone was counted between two and nine times. The chain uses TRBV9 and TRBJ2-7; 7 nucleotides align to TRBD1. J lost 5 bases, V lost 2 bases, and 22 bases had no gene match. This CDR3 has 19 amino acids. Germline CDR1 and CDR2: SGDLS and YYNGEE. CDR3 nucleotides: TGTGCCAGCAGCGTCGGGCCGGAGGACCCACAGGGGTACGTCCACGAGCAGTACTTC. Amino acids: CASSVGPEDPQGYVHEQYF.

The chain is built from TRBV15 and TRBJ2-3, with D perhaps matching TRBD2 (5 bases). The CDR3 covers 16 residues. Germline-derived CDR1 and CDR2 are LNHNV and YYDKDF (reference sequence). Trimming shortened V by 2 bases and J by 6 bases, and 18 bases separated the two germline ends. The CDR3 DNA reads as TGTGCCACCAGCAGACGAAGCGGAGACACGGGTGATACGCAGTATTTT. Its protein is CATSRRSGDTGDTQYF.

The chain employs TRBV30 and TRBJ2-5; 8 nucleotides match TRBD1. Germline-derived CDR1 and CDR2 are GTSNPN and SVGIG (reference sequence). The V and J ends lost 4 bases and 6 bases, in that order; junction bases with no gene match: 4. The CDR3 has 12 residues. CDR3 region: CAWNQGAQTQYF. The CDR3 bases are TGTGCCTGGAACCAGGGGGCGCAGACCCAGTACTTC.

The J gene is TRBJ1-3, the V gene TRBV20-1; unclear D gene. Looked up from germline, CDR1 is DFQATT and CDR2 is SNEGSKA (reference sequence). The CDR3 contains 11 residues. The V end was cut by 6 bases, the J end by 9 bases, with 12 bases between. This CDR3 is CSASAEGTIYF. The DNA of the CDR3 is TGCAGTGCCAGCGCCGAGGGCACCATATATTTT.

The rearrangement links TRBV9 to TRBJ1-1; D remains ambiguous. The V end was cut by 0 bases, the J end by 1 base, with 16 bases between. The length of the CDR3 is 17 residues. Per the germline V gene, CDR1 is SGDLS and CDR2 is YYNGEE. The CDR3 DNA sequence: TGTGCCAGCAGCGTAGGGTTGTCCGGGTCGCAGAACACTGAAGCTTTCTTT. Translating gives CASSVGLSGSQNTEAFF. The variable domain in full, with the rest retrieved from reference TRBV9 and TRBJ1-1, is DSGVTQTPKHLITATGQRVTLRCSPRSGDLSVYWYQQSLDQGLQFLIQYYNGEERAKGNILERFSAQQFPDLHSELNLSSLELGDSALYFCASSVGLSGSQNTEAFFGQGTRLTVV.

The chain uses TRBV9 and TRBJ2-5; no clear D. CDR3 length equals 16 residues. V dropped 0 bases and J dropped 2 bases, with 14 bases sitting between them. CDR1 is SGDLS and CDR2 is YYNGEE in the germline V gene. CDR3 bases: TGTGCCAGCAGCGTAGAACCCCGACTGATACAAGAGACCCAGTACTTC. Encoded protein: CASSVEPRLIQETQYF.

For the CDR3, the DNA is TGTGCCAGCAGCGCTGCACCGGGACAGTACTACAATGAGCAGTTCTTC. As protein: CASSAAPGQYYNEQFF. The V and J genes are TRBV5-6 and TRBJ2-1, with 7 bases fitting TRBD1. The germline V gene encodes CDR1 SGHDT and CDR2 YYEEEE. The CDR3 totals 16 residues. Trimming removed 4 bases from V and 3 bases from J; junction bases left unmatched: 10.

V is TRBV6-6 and J is TRBJ1-4; D not resolved. The CDR3 is 14 residues long. Between the trimmed V and J ends, which lost 2 bases and 2 bases, there was a span of 6 bases. Germline V gene sequence: CDR1 MNHNY, CDR2 SVGAGI (reference sequence). CDR3 nucleotides: TGTGCCAGCAGTTACGGGCCCACTAATGAAAAACTGTTTTTT. It is translated as CASSYGPTNEKLFF.

The chain has TRBV18 and TRBJ1-1, with a weak D call TRBD1 (5 bases). Germline V gene sequence: CDR1 KGHSH, CDR2 LQKENI. The CDR3 sequence is 15 residues long. Trimming removed 3 bases at V and 8 bases at J, with 19 bases between. The DNA for the CDR3 is TGTGCCAGCTCACCTACCGACAGTGGCTCATCGGAAGCTTTCTTT. Translated: CASSPTDSGSSEAFF.

This sequence joins TRBV4-1 and TRBJ1-2, with D perhaps matching TRBD1 (5 bases). Trimming stripped 5 bases from V and 5 bases from J, with 21 bases between. The CDR3 covers 16 residues. CDR1 and CDR2 (germline): MGHRA, YSYEKL. CDR3 nucleotide sequence: TGCGCCAGCAGCAACCGCGGGAGGGGCGCAGGATATGGCTACACCTTC. It specifies CASSNRGRGAGYGYTF.

This rearrangement joins TRBV2 to TRBJ1-1; D not certain. The CDR3 contains 11 residues. V lost 6 bases to trimming and J lost 7 bases, with 9 bases between them. Germline lookup yields CDR1 SNHLY and CDR2 FYNNEI. The CDR3 region is CASSFGVEAFF. CDR3 bases: TGTGCCAGCAGCTTCGGGGTTGAAGCTTTCTTT.

The genes are TRBV19 and TRBJ2-7; 9 bases are shared with TRBD2. Germline V CDR1 and CDR2: LNHDA, SQIVND (reference sequence). The CDR3 is 14 residues long. With 8 bases clipped from V and 7 bases from J, the junction kept 12 bases outside the gene matches. Written as DNA, the CDR3 is TGTGCCAGTTCGCCGGGACTAGCAACTAGGGAGCAGTACTTC. Amino acid sequence: CASSPGLATREQYF.

The chain uses TRBV9 and TRBJ2-2, with D hard to call. The CDR3 is made up of 12 amino acids. From germline, CDR1 is SGDLS and CDR2 YYNGEE. V shed 7 bases and J shed 6 bases, with 10 bases lying between them. The CDR3 DNA sequence: TGTGCCAGCTCCCTAGGTCCCGGGGAGCTGTTTTTT. Protein sequence: CASSLGPGELFF. Full variable domain (rest looked up from reference TRBV9 and TRBJ2-2): DSGVTQTPKHLITATGQRVTLRCSPRSGDLSVYWYQQSLDQGLQFLIQYYNGEERAKGNILERFSAQQFPDLHSELNLSSLELGDSALYFCASSLGPGELFFGEGSRLTVL.

Regarding this clone: Mismatch with germline at one junction end may stem from a read error. V usage is TRBV28 and J usage is TRBJ1-5, with TRBD1 matching over 10 bases. The CDR3 sequence is 14 residues long. Germline CDR1 MDHEN, CDR2 SYDVKM. The CDR3 nucleotides read TGTGCCAGCAGTGCGGGACAGGGGAATCAGCCCCAACATTTT. As protein: CASSAGQGNQPQHF. Together with reference TRBV28 and TRBJ1-5, the CDR3 gives the full variable domain: DVKVTQSSRYLVKRTGEKVFLECVQDMDHENMFWYRQDPGLGLRLIYFSYDVKMKEKGDIPEGYSVSREKKERFSLILESASTNQTSMYLCASSAGQGNQPQHFGDGTRLSIL.

V is TRBV5-1 and J is TRBJ1-1, with 7 nucleotides matching TRBD1. From germline, CDR1 is SGHRS and CDR2 YFSETQ. The trim removed 5 bases at V and 2 bases at J, leaving 6 bases unmatched. There are 14 residues in the CDR3. The CDR3 reads CASRSDRVNTEAFF. CDR3 bases: TGCGCCAGCAGATCAGACAGGGTAAACACTGAAGCTTTCTTT. The full variable domain, rest sourced from reference TRBV5-1 and TRBJ1-1, is KAGVTQTPRYLIKTRGQQVTLSCSPISGHRSVSWYQQTPGQGLQFLFEYFSETQRNKGNFPGRFSGRQFSNSRSEMNVSTLELGDSALYLCASRSDRVNTEAFFGQGTRLTVV.

This clone was seen only a few times. The genes are TRBV6-4 and TRBJ2-5, with 7 bases aligning to TRBD1. Trimming removed 11 bases from V and 4 bases from J; junction bases left unmatched: 13. There are 14 residues in the CDR3. Looked up from germline, CDR1 is MRHNA and CDR2 is SNTAGT. The CDR3 protein is CAPRGGAPRETQYF. CDR3 DNA: TGTGCCCCCCGAGGGGGCGCCCCCAGAGAGACCCAGTACTTC.

The CDR3 loop reads CASSSWSSGELFF. The CDR3 DNA is TGTGCCAGCAGCTCTTGGAGTTCCGGGGAGCTGTTTTTT. The chain joins TRBV7-2 to TRBJ2-2; D is uncertain. With 4 bases removed from V and 6 bases from J, the gap between germline ends came to 9 bases. This CDR3 region has 13 residues. CDR1 and CDR2 from the germline V gene are SGHTA and FQGNSA.

This clone was detected a few times. J is TRBJ2-2 and V is TRBV7-7; 9 bases fit TRBD1. V shed 6 bases, J shed 6 bases, and the junction held 11 bases outside the gene matches. The CDR3 consists of 16 residues. Germline V gene data show CDR1 as SSHAT and CDR2 as FNYEAQ (reference sequence). CDR3 in DNA: TGTGCCAGCAGTCCCGGGACAGGGTCATTATCCGGGGAGCTGTTTTTT. Amino acids: CASSPGTGSLSGELFF.

The CDR3 DNA sequence: TGCGCCAGCAGAGGGTCCGGACAGGGGGTCCCCGTCTACAATGAGCAGTTCTTC. It translates to CASRGSGQGVPVYNEQFF. V is TRBV10-1 and J is TRBJ2-1; 10 nucleotides line up with TRBD1. With V trimmed by 6 bases and J by 3 bases, 14 bases remained unmatched. The CDR3 totals 18 residues. Per the germline V gene, CDR1 is WNHNN and CDR2 is SYGVQD (reference sequence).

The V call is TRBV29-1, the J call TRBJ2-2, with 8 nucleotides matching TRBD1. This CDR3 is 12 amino acids long. Germline lookup yields CDR1 SQVTM and CDR2 ANQGSEA. V lost 6 bases, J lost 6 bases, and 3 bases stayed unmatched. CDR3 coding DNA: TGCAGCGTCTGGACAGGGTCCGGGGAGCTGTTTTTT. It translates to CSVWTGSGELFF.